The next 16 T cell receptor beta chains were all read from a single sample in a study of T cells after yellow fever vaccination. Each CDR3 protein is one row after TCRdb ran MiXCR on the 5' RACE reads. The sample gives about 630,000 distinct CDR3 sequences, 10% to 15% of which show up once; under 15% is in the top ten. Specimen: PBMCs, collected on the day of the yellow fever booster vaccination. The receptors were sampled from a man aged 30 to 45 who received the YFV17D yellow fever vaccine.

This clonotype was detected only a few times. The chain is built from TRBV9 and TRBJ2-1; no reliable D call. V was clipped by 0 bases and J by 8 bases, with 12 bases between them. Germline values: CDR1 SGDLS, CDR2 YYNGEE. The CDR3 has 14 amino acids. CDR3 protein: CASSVDGRKDEQFF. In DNA form, the CDR3 reads TGTGCCAGCAGCGTAGACGGTAGGAAGGATGAGCAGTTCTTC.

Only a few counts were recorded for this clonotype. This chain uses TRBV6-5 with TRBJ2-7; weak D call: TRBD1 (6 bases). Trimming pared 6 bases from V and 5 bases from J, leaving 8 bases between. The germline CDR1 and CDR2 sequences are MNHEY and SVGAGI. The CDR3 consists of 11 residues. This CDR3 reads CASRYRDEQYF. CDR3 sequence (DNA): TGTGCCAGCAGATACAGGGACGAGCAGTACTTC.

CDR3 sequence: CSADTDRIAGVRETQYF. CDR3 coding DNA: TGCAGTGCAGACACCGACCGAATAGCGGGAGTGAGGGAGACCCAGTACTTC. The chain has TRBV20-1 and TRBJ2-5; TRBD2 aligns across 9 bases. The CDR3 length is 17 residues. V trimming: 6 bases; J trimming: 5 bases; junction bases outside the gene matches: 19. Germline CDR1 DFQATT, CDR2 SNEGSKA (reference sequence).

This clonotype was counted only a few times. The gene calls are TRBV7-2 and TRBJ2-5; maybe TRBD2 (5 bases). The germline V and J ends were trimmed by 0 bases and 5 bases, with 10 bases remaining between them. The germline V gene has CDR1 SGHTA and CDR2 FQGNSA. The CDR3 covers 14 residues. The CDR3 DNA reads TGTGCCAGCAGCTTAGCGGGGAGCACGGAGACCCAGTACTTC. It is translated as CASSLAGSTETQYF.

The gene calls are TRBV29-1 and TRBJ2-7, with 7 bases identical to TRBD1. Germline loops: CDR1 SQVTM, CDR2 ANQGSEA. The length of the CDR3 is 11 residues. V trimming: 7 bases; J trimming: 3 bases; junction bases outside the gene matches: 3. CDR3 sequence (DNA): TGCAGCGGAGGGACAGACTACGAGCAGTACTTC. This gives the protein CSGGTDYEQYF.

In this sample, this clonotype turned up a few times. The V gene is TRBV28, the J gene TRBJ1-6; 7 bases agree with TRBD1. Looked up from germline, CDR1 is MDHEN and CDR2 is SYDVKM. The CDR3 is 15 amino acids. After removal of 2 bases from V and 5 bases from J, the junction contained 3 bases not matched to a gene. CDR3: CASSLRQGNNSPLHF. The CDR3 nucleotides are TGTGCCAGCAGTTTAAGACAGGGAAATAATTCACCCCTCCACTTT.

This clonotype was observed a few times. The gene calls are TRBV9 and TRBJ2-1; D might be TRBD1 (5 bases). V was clipped by 1 base and J by 13 bases, with 9 bases between them. The CDR3 spans 11 residues. Germline V gene lookup returns CDR1 SGDLS and CDR2 YYNGEE. CDR3 DNA: TGTGCCAGCAGCGTATCGGACACCCAGTTCTTC. Amino acids: CASSVSDTQFF.

This clonotype came up a few times. The chain uses TRBV19 and TRBJ1-1, with a weak D call TRBD1 (6 bases). The CDR3 contains 15 residues. From germline, CDR1 is LNHDA and CDR2 SQIVND (reference sequence). Deletions cut 8 bases from V and 5 bases from J, with 21 bases between. CDR3 DNA sequence: TGTGCCAGTGTCGACAGGTTTTCCCTAGGGACTGAAGCTTTCTTT. Protein product: CASVDRFSLGTEAFF.

This clonotype has only a few counts. V gene TRBV7-3 combines with J gene TRBJ2-1, with unresolved D. The CDR3 is 14 amino acids. Trimming cost V 0 bases and J 5 bases, with 8 bases left between them. Germline V gives CDR1 SGHTA, CDR2 FQGTGA. The CDR3 DNA is TGTGCCAGCAGCTTAACTAGGGCGGACAATGAGCAGTTCTTC. Translating it yields CASSLTRADNEQFF.

The chain joins TRBV20-1 to TRBJ2-5, with D uncertain. Per germline, CDR1 DFQATT and CDR2 SNEGSKA (reference sequence). V gave up 3 bases and J gave up 3 bases, with 5 bases separating them. This CDR3 spans 11 amino acids. The CDR3 here is CSASFKETQYF. The CDR3 DNA reads TGCAGTGCTAGCTTCAAAGAGACCCAGTACTTC.

This clonotype was observed a few times. The chain links TRBV4-3 to TRBJ2-1; the D gene is possibly TRBD2 (6 bases). The germline V gene has CDR1 LGHNA and CDR2 YSLEER. The germline V and J ends were trimmed by 1 base and 2 bases, with 15 bases remaining between them. This CDR3 comprises 17 residues. This CDR3 reads CASSQGPVAGPYNEQFF. CDR3 bases: TGCGCCAGCAGCCAAGGGCCCGTGGCGGGACCCTACAATGAGCAGTTCTTC.

The chain combines TRBV2 with TRBJ2-7; D is uncertain. With 7 bases removed from V and 3 bases from J, the gap between germline ends came to 16 bases. Germline V gene sequence: CDR1 SNHLY, CDR2 FYNNEI. The CDR3 is 14 residues long. The CDR3 nucleotides are TGTGCCAGCAAACGGGCTCCGATGCGCTACGAGCAGTACTTC. Translation gives CASKRAPMRYEQYF.

V is TRBV6-5 and J is TRBJ2-7, with D perhaps matching TRBD2 (6 bases). The V end was cut by 0 bases, the J end by 1 base, with 13 bases between. The CDR3 totals 16 residues. Germline loops: CDR1 MNHEY, CDR2 SVGAGI. The CDR3 here is CASSYSASATSYEQYF. In DNA form, the CDR3 reads TGTGCCAGCAGTTACTCGGCTAGCGCCACATCCTACGAGCAGTACTTC.

This rearrangement joins TRBV30 to TRBJ2-7; 10 bases are shared with TRBD1. V dropped 3 bases and J dropped 4; count of bases not matched to a gene: 3. The germline V gene encodes CDR1 GTSNPN and CDR2 SVGIG (reference sequence). The CDR3 is 13 residues long. The CDR3, as DNA: TGTGCCTGGAGCGGACAGGGGGTGTACGAGCAGTACTTC. It specifies CAWSGQGVYEQYF.

The rearrangement links TRBV12-3 or TRBV12-4 to TRBJ1-2, with 7 positions matching TRBD1. The CDR3 spans 13 residues. The V gene end was trimmed by 3 bases and the J gene end by 8 bases; junction bases not matched to a gene: 6. CDR3 in amino acids: CASSLRDRGGYTF. CDR3 DNA: TGTGCCAGCAGTTTGCGGGACAGAGGCGGCTACACCTTC.

The chain couples TRBV29-1 to TRBJ2-7; D is undetermined. Trimming cost V 8 bases and J 4 bases, with 12 bases left between them. CDR3 size: 11 residues. CDR1 and CDR2 (germline): SQVTM, ANQGSEA. CDR3 sequence: CSSRVGYEQYF. The CDR3 DNA sequence: TGCAGCTCCCGGGTCGGGTACGAGCAGTACTTC.